Below, 17 T cell receptor beta chains from the same sample are listed, as sequenced in a study of molecular identifiers for immune sequencing clone quantification. Using its own MiXCR run on the PCR reads, TCRdb lists one record per CDR3 protein. The data show about 54,000 distinct CDR3 sequences, with less than 25% seen just once and 1.9% held by the top ten. The sequenced material came from naive CD8+ T cells from blood, with Jurkat cell RNA spiked in. Documented subset: FACS-sorted CD8+CD4-CCR7+CD45RA+ naive T cells. Receptors originate from a human donor in good health. Some libraries in this study had Jurkat cell RNA spiked in.

This clonotype was recorded many times. The chain has TRBV7-9 and TRBJ2-7; 13 positions match TRBD2. This CDR3 contains 15 residues. With V trimmed by 7 bases and J by 7 bases, 10 bases remained unmatched. The germline V gene encodes CDR1 SEHNR and CDR2 FQNEAQ (reference sequence). The CDR3 coding sequence is TGTGCCAGCACGTCAGGACCGGGACTAGCGGGAGAGCAGTACTTC. Its translation is CASTSGPGLAGEQYF. The full variable domain, in which reference TRBV7-9 and TRBJ2-7 provide the parts outside the CDR3, is DTGVSQNPRHKITKRGQNVTFRCDPISEHNRLYWYRQTLGQGPEFLTYFQNEAQLEKSRLLSDRFSAERPKGSFSTLEIQRTEQGDSAMYLCASTSGPGLAGEQYFGPGTRLTVT.

As for this clonotype: The conserved phenylalanine or tryptophan normally closing the CDR3 is absent here, so this likely arose from a read error. V is TRBV7-9 and J is TRBJ1-2; D is unresolved. There are 15 residues in the CDR3. Germline CDR1 is SEHNR and CDR2 is FQNEAQ (reference sequence). Trimming pared 1 base from V and 5 bases from J, leaving 14 bases between. In nucleotides, the CDR3 is TGTGCCAGCAGCTTAGATGGGAGAACCTCTTATGGCTACACCTCC. This sequence encodes CASSLDGRTSYGYTS.

This clonotype was observed at least ten times. The rearrangement links TRBV4-1 to TRBJ2-2, with 8 positions matching TRBD2. The CDR3 extends over 13 amino acids. The germline CDR1 and CDR2 sequences are MGHRA and YSYEKL. The CDR3 loop reads CGSGATNTGELFF. In DNA, the CDR3 is TGCGGTAGCGGGGCTACGAACACCGGGGAGCTGTTTTTT.

There are many counts of this clonotype. The chain uses TRBV27 and TRBJ1-1, with 7 positions matching TRBD1. The CDR3 covers 14 residues. In germline, CDR1 is MNHEY, CDR2 SMNVEV (reference sequence). Trimming removed 5 bases from V and 6 bases from J; junction bases left unmatched: 9. The chain's CDR3 is CASSLDRALPEAFF. CDR3 DNA sequence: TGTGCCAGCAGTCTTGACAGGGCTTTACCTGAAGCTTTCTTT.

This clonotype was seen many times. In DNA, the CDR3 is TGTGCCAGCAGCCAAGATTCAGGGTCTGGGACTGAAGCTTTCTTT. Its translation is CASSQDSGSGTEAFF. The chain joins TRBV3-1 to TRBJ1-1; TRBD1 might be the D (5 bases). Germline-derived CDR1 and CDR2 are LGHDT and YNNKEL (reference sequence). The CDR3 is 15 amino acids. The V gene lost 0 bases and the J gene lost 5 bases, with 13 bases spanning the gap.

In this sample, this clonotype turned up a few times. The V call is TRBV6-2 or TRBV6-3, the J call TRBJ1-1; 10 bases fit TRBD1. Germline V lookup: CDR1 MNHEY, CDR2 SVGEGT. This CDR3 spans 20 amino acids. With V trimmed by 8 bases and J by 1 base, 22 bases remained unmatched. The CDR3 DNA reads as TGTGCCAGCGTGTTGGCTGGGACAGGGGTGGGGGACACTAAGAACACTGAAGCTTTCTTT. Translating it yields CASVLAGTGVGDTKNTEAFF.

Many counts were recorded for this clonotype. The chain uses TRBV20-1 and TRBJ2-1; the match to TRBD2 covers 11 bases. CDR3 length: 13 amino acids. CDR1 and CDR2 from the germline V gene are DFQATT and SNEGSKA (reference sequence). The V gene end was trimmed by 2 bases and the J gene end by 8 bases; junction bases not matched to a gene: 2. The CDR3 region is CSARLGLADEQFF. CDR3 DNA: TGCAGTGCTAGATTGGGACTAGCGGATGAGCAGTTCTTC.

In its sample, this clonotype was seen many times. The chain links TRBV28 to TRBJ1-1; D gene ambiguous. The CDR3 extends over 16 amino acids. The ends were cut back, 7 bases at V and 2 bases at J, with 20 bases in the middle. Germline values: CDR1 MDHEN, CDR2 SYDVKM. The CDR3 spells CASTTLMAGGNTEAFF. The CDR3 region has the DNA TGTGCCAGCACCACCCTGATGGCAGGAGGAAACACTGAAGCTTTCTTT.

This clonotype was observed many times. An end of the junction does not agree with germline; a read error may underlie this. The V call is TRBV20-1, the J call TRBJ2-7, with D perhaps matching TRBD2 (5 bases). Germline CDR1 DFQATT, CDR2 SNEGSKA (reference sequence). This CDR3 has 13 amino acids. The DNA for the CDR3 is TGCAGTGCAAGAGCGGCAGAAGCCTACGAGCAGTACTTC. Its protein is CSARAAEAYEQYF.

Worth noting for this clonotype: At one boundary the junction diverges from the germline segment, which might be a read error. The chain links TRBV24-1 to TRBJ2-5; D unresolved. This CDR3 region has 12 residues. Germline V CDR1 and CDR2: KGHDR, SFDVKD. The CDR3 protein is CANSTVGETQYF. DNA of the CDR3: TGTGCCAACAGTACAGTCGGGGAGACCCAGTACTTC.

With regard to this clonotype: A much larger clone lies a single base off, so this may be a read error. Lacking the conserved final phenylalanine or tryptophan, this CDR3 likely reflects a read error. This CDR3 is CASSMRQGADTQYL. The CDR3 region has the DNA TGTGCCAGTAGTATGCGACAGGGCGCAGATACGCAGTATCTT. The rearrangement uses TRBV19 and TRBJ2-3; 7 bases line up with TRBD1. This CDR3 has 14 amino acids. Germline values: CDR1 LNHDA, CDR2 SQIVND (reference sequence). After removal of 3 bases from V and 4 bases from J, the junction contained 4 bases not matched to a gene.

The chain is built from TRBV21-1 and TRBJ1-5; TRBD1 reflects the table's D call only, with no check against the DNA. TRBV21-1 is an annotated pseudogene. The CDR3 totals 16 residues. CDR3 bases: TGTGCCAGCAGCAAAAACCGGGACAGGGCCGATCAGCCCCAGCATTTT. It encodes CASSKNRDRADQPQHF.

This clonotype has ten or more counts. The V call is TRBV4-1, the J call TRBJ2-1; D perhaps matches TRBD1 (6 bases). The CDR3 has 17 residues. Trimming stripped 3 bases from V and 9 bases from J, with 24 bases between. Germline V gene sequence: CDR1 MGHRA, CDR2 YSYEKL. The CDR3 sequence is CASSQTGTPTRTSEQFF. CDR3 in DNA: TGCGCCAGCAGCCAGACCGGGACACCTACTCGCACGAGTGAGCAGTTCTTC.

This clonotype came up many times. This chain links TRBV6-4 with TRBJ2-2; D remains unclear. The V and J ends lost 7 bases and 4 bases respectively, with 16 bases between them. There are 15 residues in the CDR3. Germline CDR1 reads MRHNA; CDR2 reads SNTAGT. Written as DNA, the CDR3 is TGTGCCAGCATTATGGCGGTAAAATCCACCGGGGAGCTGTTTTTT. Translating gives CASIMAVKSTGELFF.

Only one count was recorded for this clonotype. A single base separates this from a much larger clone, so it may be a read error. The rearrangement links TRBV4-3 to TRBJ2-2, with 7 bases fitting TRBD1. This CDR3 is 16 amino acids long. CDR1 and CDR2 (germline): LGHNA, YSLEER. In nucleotides, the CDR3 is TGCGCCAGCAGCCAAGAGGGCGACAGGGTGGCCGGGGAGCTGTGTTTT. Translating it yields CASSQEGDRVAGELCF.

At least ten counts were recorded for this clonotype. The chain uses TRBV20-1 and TRBJ1-5, with 9 nucleotides matching TRBD1. Germline CDR1 and CDR2: DFQATT and SNEGSKA (reference sequence). J gave up 7 bases and V 3 bases, and 7 bases lay outside the gene matches. The CDR3 has 14 amino acids. The CDR3 coding sequence is TGCAGTGCTAGGGACGGACAGGGGATACAGCCCCAGCATTTT. The encoded protein is CSARDGQGIQPQHF.

As regards this clonotype: Possible read error: a much larger clone is one base away. The chain uses TRBV9 and TRBJ2-3; 7 bases map to TRBD2. With V trimmed by 8 bases and J by 0 bases, 6 bases remained unmatched. CDR1 SGDLS and CDR2 YYNGEE come from the germline V gene. The CDR3 spans 14 residues. DNA of the CDR3: TGTGCCAGGGGACTAACAGAAAGCACAGATACGCAGTATTTT. Protein: CARGLTESTDTQYF.